This section outlines one TCR beta chain sequence together with its context. Per the study methods: Estimation of nucleated cell counts was performed using reference gene primer amplification. Profiled with immunoSEQ multiplex PCR; TCRdb holds only in-frame clones, not every one. The V and J calls and clone size were taken over from that table, and D and trimming were inferred from the DNA. The sample lists about 150,000 clones; around 85% were seen once. These data belong to a study of blood T cell repertoires in COVID-19. As for the study in general: Acute and convalescent COVID-19 specimens originated in the United States, Italy and Spain. In each case, the material was cDNA or gDNA derived from T cells, B-cell-depleted T cells, or PBMCs.

J was trimmed by 5 bases and V by 5 bases; bases with no gene match: 15. The CDR3 spans 17 residues. Germline V CDR1 and CDR2: LNHDA, SQIVND (reference sequence). The TCR originated in a woman between 65 and 79 years old with acute or convalescent COVID-19. Specimen: peripheral blood. The V gene is TRBV19, the J gene TRBJ1-3; 7 bases align to TRBD1. CDR3 DNA: TGTGCCAGTAGTCCCGAAACCCTGACAGGGCGTAGAAACACCATATATTTT. Encoded protein: CASSPETLTGRRNTIYF. Based on the CDR3 plus reference TRBV19 and TRBJ1-3, the full variable domain is DGGITQSPKYLFRKEGQNVTLSCEQNLNHDAMYWYRQDPGQGLRLIYYSQIVNDFQKGDIAEGYSVSREKKESFPLTVTSAQKNPTAFYLCASSPETLTGRRNTIYFGEGSWLTVV.